This T cell receptor (beta chain) is from a study of T cell clonotyping in hematopoietic cell transplantation. Trimming pared 2 bases from V and 7 bases from J, leaving 14 bases between. The CDR3 runs 13 residues. CDR1 and CDR2 from the germline V gene are GTSNPN and SVGIG (reference sequence). Data came from immunoSEQ multiplex PCR; TCRdb stores just in-frame clones and leaves some out. The sample shows around 6,100 clones, approximately 31% of them seen only once. This receptor was taken from a female patient in her 50s who had an allogeneic stem cell transplant from an unrelated donor, so the T cells may come from the graft donor. Some clones in this sample may be carry-over from other donors' samples. This material consisted of peripheral blood mononuclear cells, taken 30 days after allogeneic stem cell transplant. The J gene is TRBJ1-1, the V gene TRBV30, with D possibly matching TRBD1 (6 bases). CDR3 residues: CAWSNRAQDEAFF. The DNA for the CDR3 is TGTGCCTGGAGTAACAGGGCCCAAGATGAAGCTTTCTTT.